This entry lists 30 T cell receptor beta chains sequenced from one sample in a study of blood T cell repertoires in COVID-19. Repertoires were generated with immunoSEQ multiplex PCR, while TCRdb's copy carries only in-frame clones and drops some. The sample has about 98,000 clones, around nine tenths seen once; the top ten hold about 9.4%. Specimen: peripheral blood. The receptors stem from a man aged 45 to 65 with acute or convalescent COVID-19.

J is TRBJ1-6 and V is TRBV3-1 (or the pseudogene TRBV3-2); 8 bases line up with TRBD1. Germline V gene sequence: CDR1 LGHDT, CDR2 YNNKEL (reference sequence). After removal of 1 base from V and 10 bases from J, the junction contained 9 bases not matched to a gene. This CDR3 is built from 16 residues. CDR3 bases: TGTGCCAGCAGCCAAGCCTCAACCAGGGGGCCGTCACCCCTCCACTTT. As protein: CASSQASTRGPSPLHF.

The chain joins TRBV5-1 to TRBJ2-5; 7 bases match TRBD2. The trim removed 4 bases at V and 4 bases at J, leaving 7 bases unmatched. This CDR3 spans 14 amino acids. Germline V CDR1 and CDR2: SGHRS, YFSETQ. The CDR3 DNA reads as TGCGCCAGCAGCCCGATAGCGGGTTCAGAGACCCAGTACTTC. It specifies CASSPIAGSETQYF.

The gene calls are TRBV9 and TRBJ2-1; a possible D gene is TRBD2 (6 bases). The V gene's germline CDR1 is SGDLS and CDR2 YYNGEE. The CDR3 is 15 amino acids. Trimming took off 3 bases at V and 8 bases at J, with 18 bases between the two ends. The CDR3 nucleotides are TGTGCCAGCAGCGCCAGCGGGCCCCCAAATGATGAGCAGTTCTTC. Translated: CASSASGPPNDEQFF.

The V gene is TRBV30, the J gene TRBJ1-2, with 8 bases aligning to TRBD1. Germline assignment: CDR1 GTSNPN and CDR2 SVGIG (reference sequence). This CDR3 spans 14 amino acids. The V segment lost 3 bases and the J segment 5 bases; nucleotides outside the gene matches: 8. The CDR3 protein is CAWRKQGERYGYTF. CDR3 in DNA: TGTGCCTGGAGGAAACAGGGGGAAAGGTATGGCTACACCTTC.

The J gene is TRBJ1-2, the V gene TRBV5-4; no firm D call. The CDR3 consists of 13 residues. The germline V gene encodes CDR1 SGHNT and CDR2 YYREEE (reference sequence). V was trimmed by 0 bases and J by 5 bases, leaving 8 bases between them. CDR3 in amino acids: CASSLGGPYGYTF. CDR3 DNA sequence: TGTGCCAGCAGCTTGGGAGGGCCGTATGGCTACACCTTC.

The genes are TRBV7-9 and TRBJ2-1, with D hard to call. Germline V gene lookup returns CDR1 SEHNR and CDR2 FQNEAQ (reference sequence). V lost 5 bases and J 7 bases, leaving 12 bases between the germline ends. The CDR3 length is 13 residues. In DNA, the CDR3 is TGTGCCAGCAGCCTCAACCCGAGAAATGAGCAGTTCTTC. Translating gives CASSLNPRNEQFF.

This rearrangement joins TRBV27 to TRBJ2-7; 9 bases agree with TRBD2. This CDR3 has 17 amino acids. Trimming cost V 2 bases and J 0 bases; bases outside gene matches: 8. Germline loops: CDR1 MNHEY, CDR2 SMNVEV (reference sequence). CDR3: CASSLTVIAGASYEQYF. As DNA, the CDR3 is TGTGCCAGCAGTTTAACGGTGATAGCGGGGGCCTCCTACGAGCAGTACTTC.

The J gene is TRBJ2-1, the V gene TRBV13, with 11 bases that match TRBD2. CDR3 size: 15 residues. CDR1 is PRHDT, CDR2 FYEKMQ, per germline (reference sequence). Germline trimming cut 6 bases from V and 6 bases from J; bases unmatched to any gene: 7. The CDR3 loop reads CASRGGTSGPNEQFF. The CDR3 DNA reads TGTGCCAGCAGGGGAGGGACTAGCGGACCCAATGAGCAGTTCTTC.

The V call is TRBV4-1, the J call TRBJ2-5; D not resolved. V was trimmed by 0 bases and J by 5 bases, leaving 13 bases between them. CDR1 and CDR2 from the germline V gene are MGHRA and YSYEKL. There are 15 residues in the CDR3. DNA of the CDR3: TGCGCCAGCAGCCAAGACCCCCAATCGAGGGAGACCCAGTACTTC. Amino acid sequence: CASSQDPQSRETQYF.

The V gene is TRBV25-1, the J gene TRBJ2-7, with 13 bases matching TRBD2. The CDR3 loop spans 17 amino acids. Germline trimming cut 3 bases from V and 4 bases from J; bases unmatched to any gene: 9. Germline V gene data show CDR1 as MGHDK and CDR2 as SYGVNS. Here the CDR3 reads CASSDQRGTSGIYEQYF. CDR3 in DNA: TGTGCCAGCAGTGATCAAAGAGGGACTAGCGGGATATACGAGCAGTACTTC.

The rearrangement uses TRBV7-2 and TRBJ2-2; possible D gene TRBD2, 6 bases. The length of the CDR3 is 15 residues. Germline CDR1 SGHTA, CDR2 FQGNSA. V lost 1 base, J lost 3 bases, and 9 bases lay in between. The CDR3 DNA sequence: TGTGCCAGCAGCTTAGTTTTAGCGGACACCGGGGAGCTGTTTTTT. Its protein is CASSLVLADTGELFF. Together with reference TRBV7-2 and TRBJ2-2, the CDR3 gives the full variable domain: GAGVSQSPSNKVTEKGKDVELRCDPISGHTALYWYRQSLGQGLEFLIYFQGNSAPDKSGLPSDRFSAERTGGSVSTLTIQRTQQEDSAVYLCASSLVLADTGELFFGEGSRLTVL.

The chain is built from TRBV6-5 and TRBJ2-1, with D possibly being TRBD1 (6 bases). Trimming took off 7 bases at V and 0 bases at J, with 13 bases between the two ends. CDR1 is MNHEY and CDR2 is SVGAGI in the germline V gene. The CDR3 consists of 15 residues. The CDR3 coding sequence is TGTGCCAGCAACCTGGACAGAAGCTCCTACAATGAGCAGTTCTTC. This gives the protein CASNLDRSSYNEQFF.

The rearrangement joins TRBV6-5 to TRBJ1-4, with D possibly TRBD1 on 6 matching bases. Looked up from germline, CDR1 is MNHEY and CDR2 is SVGAGI. The CDR3 sequence is 14 residues long. Trimming pared 5 bases from V and 5 bases from J, leaving 12 bases between. CDR3: CASSPRGFNEKLFF. CDR3 nucleotides: TGTGCCAGCAGTCCAAGGGGGTTCAATGAAAAACTGTTTTTT.

The J gene is TRBJ2-3, the V gene TRBV5-1; 8 bases align to TRBD1. The CDR3 loop spans 16 amino acids. After removal of 5 bases from V and 6 bases from J, the junction contained 14 bases not matched to a gene. The germline gives CDR1 SGHRS, CDR2 YFSETQ. This CDR3 reads CASRRTGSIGRDTQYF. The CDR3 DNA reads as TGCGCCAGCAGGAGGACAGGGTCAATTGGAAGGGATACGCAGTATTTT.

V is TRBV15 and J is TRBJ2-5, with TRBD2 matching 9 bases. The CDR3 extends over 18 amino acids. Trimming took 5 bases from V and 5 from J; bases not matched to a gene: 18. Per the germline V gene, CDR1 is LNHNV and CDR2 is YYDKDF (reference sequence). CDR3 region: CATSPTGEAGGSRETQYF. In DNA, the CDR3 is TGTGCCACCAGCCCAACAGGGGAGGCGGGAGGGTCGCGGGAGACCCAGTACTTC.

The J gene is TRBJ1-4, the V gene TRBV23-1; D call uncertain. TRBV23-1 is classed as an ORF, of uncertain function. V was shortened by 10 bases and J by 5 bases, with 14 bases between the two germline ends. The CDR3 contains 13 residues. CDR3 amino acids: CATPLLVNEKLFF. The DNA of the CDR3 is TGCGCCACCCCCCTCTTAGTCAATGAAAAACTGTTTTTT.

This clone was detected once. Written as DNA, the CDR3 is TGTGCCAGCAGCCCGGACAGGGTTCGGGCTTTCTTT. Amino acids: CASSPDRVRAFF. This chain uses TRBV13 with TRBJ1-1; 8 bases are a match to TRBD1. J was trimmed by 11 bases and V by 5 bases; bases with no gene match: 7. CDR1 is PRHDT and CDR2 is FYEKMQ in the germline V gene (reference sequence). The CDR3 runs 12 residues.

The chain is built from TRBV6-4 and TRBJ2-3; 9 bases are shared with TRBD1. The germline V gene has CDR1 MRHNA and CDR2 SNTAGT. V dropped 7 bases and J dropped 4; count of bases not matched to a gene: 6. The CDR3 has 14 amino acids. The CDR3 bases are TGTGCCAGCAAAAAACAGGGGGCGGCAGATACGCAGTATTTT. Its translation: CASKKQGAADTQYF.

The chain combines TRBV5-1 with TRBJ2-2, with 12 nucleotides matching TRBD2. Germline V gives CDR1 SGHRS, CDR2 YFSETQ. With V trimmed by 0 bases and J by 10 bases, 10 bases remained unmatched. The CDR3 spans 17 residues. The CDR3 spells CASSLVPSGRAEVELFF. In DNA, the CDR3 is TGCGCCAGCAGCTTGGTTCCTAGCGGGAGGGCCGAAGTGGAGCTGTTTTTT.

The CDR3 nucleotides read TGCAGCGTACAGGGGAACTATGGCTACACCTTC. Protein: CSVQGNYGYTF. The chain recombines TRBV29-1 with TRBJ1-2, with TRBD1 matching over 7 bases. The length of the CDR3 is 11 residues. Germline V gene lookup returns CDR1 SQVTM and CDR2 ANQGSEA. Trimming removed 6 bases from V and 2 bases from J; junction bases left unmatched: 0.

This clone has a single count. The V and J genes are TRBV29-1 and TRBJ1-2; no definite D call. Germline loops: CDR1 SQVTM, CDR2 ANQGSEA. The CDR3 has 13 residues. V was shortened by 6 bases and J by 7 bases, with 18 bases between the two germline ends. CDR3 in amino acids: CSVRREGPAGYTF. The CDR3 DNA sequence: TGCAGCGTACGAAGGGAGGGTCCTGCTGGCTACACCTTC.

The rearrangement uses TRBV7-8 and TRBJ2-2, with D possibly being TRBD2 (5 bases). Germline V CDR1 and CDR2: SGHVS, FQNEAQ. There are 13 residues in the CDR3. Trimming took 8 bases from V and 2 from J, leaving 9 bases between them. CDR3 nucleotide sequence: TGTGCCAGCGAGGAGGACAACACCGGGGAGCTGTTTTTT. This encodes CASEEDNTGELFF.

This chain links TRBV29-1 with TRBJ1-1; 7 bases agree with TRBD1. This CDR3 comprises 12 residues. Trimming removed 7 bases from V and 0 bases from J; junction bases left unmatched: 2. CDR1 SQVTM and CDR2 ANQGSEA come from the germline V gene. The CDR3 here is CSAGTVNTEAFF. The CDR3 DNA is TGCAGCGCCGGGACAGTGAACACTGAAGCTTTCTTT.

The V gene is TRBV6-5, the J gene TRBJ1-1; unclear D gene. Germline values: CDR1 MNHEY, CDR2 SVGAGI. Trimming removed 5 bases from V and 1 base from J, with 14 bases in between. The CDR3 covers 15 residues. The CDR3 region is CASSPLETANTEAFF. In nucleotides, the CDR3 is TGTGCCAGCAGTCCCCTTGAAACAGCGAACACTGAAGCTTTCTTT.

CDR3 bases: TGTGCCAGTAGTTTCGGGAACTCTGGAAACACCATATATTTT. Encoded protein: CASSFGNSGNTIYF. The chain links TRBV19 to TRBJ1-3, with D uncertain. The V gene lost 5 bases and the J gene lost 0 bases, with 8 bases spanning the gap. The CDR3 has 14 amino acids. Germline-derived CDR1 and CDR2 are LNHDA and SQIVND (reference sequence).

The rearrangement joins TRBV5-1 to TRBJ2-1, with TRBD2 matching 11 bases. V shed 5 bases, J shed 3 bases, and the junction held 7 bases outside the gene matches. Germline lookup yields CDR1 SGHRS and CDR2 YFSETQ. The CDR3 extends over 16 amino acids. CDR3 region: CASRPTSGMVYNEQFF. The CDR3 DNA reads TGCGCCAGCAGACCGACTAGCGGGATGGTCTACAATGAGCAGTTCTTC.

This clone was observed once. Here the CDR3 DNA reads TGTGCCAGCAGCTTAGGACTAGCGGGAGTAGCTTCATATGAGCAGTTCTTC. This codes for CASSLGLAGVASYEQFF. This rearrangement joins TRBV11-2 to TRBJ2-1; 12 bases map to TRBD2. The germline CDR1 and CDR2 sequences are SGHAT and FQNNGV. V gave up 1 base and J gave up 8 bases; unmatched junction bases: 9. The CDR3 consists of 17 residues.

This sequence joins TRBV5-1 and TRBJ1-5, with D maybe TRBD1 (5 bases). Trimming left V 4 bases short and J 3 bases short, with 11 bases between. This CDR3 comprises 14 residues. Germline-derived CDR1 and CDR2 are SGHRS and YFSETQ. The CDR3 loop reads CASSLGGDNQPQHF. Here the CDR3 DNA reads TGCGCCAGCAGCCTTGGGGGGGACAATCAGCCCCAGCATTTT.

The chain carries TRBV3-1 (or the pseudogene TRBV3-2) and TRBJ1-2; 11 nucleotides agree with TRBD1. With V trimmed by 4 bases and J by 5 bases, 9 bases remained unmatched. This CDR3 comprises 16 residues. From germline, CDR1 is LGHDT and CDR2 YNNKEL (reference sequence). The CDR3 here is CASSRDPGTGGYGYTF. As DNA, the CDR3 is TGTGCCAGCAGCCGAGACCCCGGGACAGGGGGGTATGGCTACACCTTC.

The rearrangement links TRBV6-5 to TRBJ1-1, with a tentative D call TRBD1 (6 bases). The CDR3 is made up of 13 amino acids. The germline V and J ends were trimmed by 4 bases and 5 bases, with 11 bases remaining between them. Per the germline V gene, CDR1 is MNHEY and CDR2 is SVGAGI. This CDR3 reads CASSSQGGTEAFF. CDR3 DNA: TGTGCCAGCAGTTCACAGGGAGGGACTGAAGCTTTCTTT.